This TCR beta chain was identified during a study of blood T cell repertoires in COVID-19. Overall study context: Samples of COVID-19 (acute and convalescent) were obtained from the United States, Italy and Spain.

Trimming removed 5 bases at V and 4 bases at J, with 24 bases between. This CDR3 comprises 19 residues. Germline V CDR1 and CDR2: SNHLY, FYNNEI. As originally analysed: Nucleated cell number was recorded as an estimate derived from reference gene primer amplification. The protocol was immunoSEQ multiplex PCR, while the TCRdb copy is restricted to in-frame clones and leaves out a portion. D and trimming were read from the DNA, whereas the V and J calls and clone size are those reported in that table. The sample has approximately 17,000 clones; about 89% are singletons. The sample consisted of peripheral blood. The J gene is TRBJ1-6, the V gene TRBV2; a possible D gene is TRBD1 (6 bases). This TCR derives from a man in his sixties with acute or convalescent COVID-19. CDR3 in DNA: TGTGCCAGCAGTACTAGACAGGTCCAGAGGCCTTTTTATAATTCACCCCTCCACTTT. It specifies CASSTRQVQRPFYNSPLHF.